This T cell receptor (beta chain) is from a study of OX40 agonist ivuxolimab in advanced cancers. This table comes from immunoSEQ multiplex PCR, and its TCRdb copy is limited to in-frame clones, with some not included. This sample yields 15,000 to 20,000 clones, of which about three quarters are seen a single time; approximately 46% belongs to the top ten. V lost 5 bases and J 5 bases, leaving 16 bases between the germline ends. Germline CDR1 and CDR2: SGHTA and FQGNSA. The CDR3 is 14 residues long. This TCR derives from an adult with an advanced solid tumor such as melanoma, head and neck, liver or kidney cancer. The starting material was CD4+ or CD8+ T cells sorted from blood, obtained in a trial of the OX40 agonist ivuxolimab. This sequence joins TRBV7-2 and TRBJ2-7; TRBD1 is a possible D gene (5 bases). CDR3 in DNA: TGTGCCAGCAGCGCTTTTGGGCCAGGGCACGAGCAGTACTTC. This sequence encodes CASSAFGPGHEQYF.